One sample yielded the 29 T cell receptor beta chains listed below, sequenced in a study of shared T cell receptors in the human thymus. The assay was immunoSEQ multiplex PCR, and TCRdb's table has in-frame clones only and misses some. This sample yields around 730,000 clones, of which 70% to 90% are seen a single time; around 0.0099% belongs to the top ten. This same sample was also taken into another study, of human thymus T cells.

The specimen was thymocytes. The receptors stem from a girl under three years old with a congenital heart defect.

The CDR3 coding sequence is TGCGCCAGCCAGCTTATACCAGGGGAAAGGACCAACGTCCTGACTTTC. Protein sequence: CASQLIPGERTNVLTF. V is TRBV5-1 and J is TRBJ2-6, with D perhaps matching TRBD1 (6 bases). Trimming removed 7 bases at V and 8 bases at J, with 22 bases between. This CDR3 has 16 residues. Germline V gives CDR1 SGHRS, CDR2 YFSETQ.

As DNA, the CDR3 is TGTGCCAGCATCAAAAACACAGGGGCCTCTAATGAAGCTTTCTTT. Its translation is CASIKNTGASNEAFF. This chain joins TRBV11-1 and TRBJ1-1, with TRBD1 identical over 7 bases. CDR1 and CDR2 from the germline V gene are SGHAT and FQDESV (reference sequence). The ends lost 7 bases at V and 7 bases at J; junction bases unmatched: 15. The CDR3 sequence is 15 residues long.

To note about this clone: Other DNA sequences of this sample code for an identical CDR3. V is TRBV5-6 and J is TRBJ1-2, with 8 bases aligning to TRBD1. V was pared by 0 bases and J by 3 bases, with 10 bases of the junction left unmatched. The CDR3 is made up of 17 amino acids. Germline-derived CDR1 and CDR2 are SGHDT and YYEEEE. The CDR3 DNA follows: TGTGCCAGCAGCTTGGTTATTTTAGGGACAGGATACTATGGCTACACCTTC. Protein: CASSLVILGTGYYGYTF.

The chain joins TRBV18 to TRBJ1-3; D not certain. This CDR3 is 20 amino acids long. Germline CDR1 reads KGHSH; CDR2 reads LQKENI. The ends were cut back, 4 bases at V and 4 bases at J, with 29 bases in the middle. The CDR3 loop reads CASSQSIRWRWLASGNTIYF. In DNA form, the CDR3 reads TGTGCCAGCTCACAGTCCATAAGGTGGAGGTGGCTCGCATCCGGAAACACCATATATTTT.

V usage is TRBV5-1 and J usage is TRBJ1-2; D gene ambiguous. Germline values: CDR1 SGHRS, CDR2 YFSETQ. The CDR3 runs 15 residues. Trimming stripped 3 bases from V and 3 bases from J, with 15 bases between. The CDR3 DNA is TGCGCCAGCAGCTACGCCATGAGTGGGCACTATGGCTACACCTTC. It is translated as CASSYAMSGHYGYTF.

The DNA for the CDR3 is TGTGCTAGTGGTTTTGGGAGGGACAGGGATATCAATTCACCCCTCCACTTT. Its protein is CASGFGRDRDINSPLHF. This chain uses TRBV12-5 with TRBJ1-6, with 9 positions matching TRBD1. This CDR3 has 17 amino acids. Germline V gene data show CDR1 as LGHNT and CDR2 as FRNRAP. The V segment lost 3 bases and the J segment 7 bases; nucleotides outside the gene matches: 10.

The chain couples TRBV29-1 to TRBJ1-4; 7 positions agree with TRBD1. This CDR3 comprises 15 residues. CDR1 SQVTM and CDR2 ANQGSEA come from the germline V gene. With V trimmed by 6 bases and J by 7 bases, 14 bases remained unmatched. CDR3 protein: CSVEGQRGNGEKLFF. CDR3 in DNA: TGCAGCGTCGAGGGACAGCGGGGGAATGGTGAAAAACTGTTTTTT.

The rearrangement uses TRBV11-2 and TRBJ2-2; TRBD2 matches 9 bases. J gave up 4 bases and V 5 bases, and 14 bases lay outside the gene matches. There are 18 residues in the CDR3. The germline V gene encodes CDR1 SGHAT and CDR2 FQNNGV. For the CDR3, the DNA is TGTGCCAGCAGCCCGAAAGGTTCGGGACTAGCTTCCACCGGGGAGCTGTTTTTT. Its translation is CASSPKGSGLASTGELFF.

This clone was detected a few times. V usage is TRBV30 and J usage is TRBJ2-1, with 9 bases that match TRBD2. The germline V gene has CDR1 GTSNPN and CDR2 SVGIG (reference sequence). V shed 1 base and J 5 bases; nucleotides not matched to a gene: 6. The CDR3 is made up of 15 amino acids. CDR3 loop: CAWSEAGGPHNEQFF. The CDR3 nucleotides are TGTGCCTGGAGTGAGGCGGGGGGGCCCCACAATGAGCAGTTCTTC. The whole variable domain, remainder taken from reference TRBV30 and TRBJ2-1, is SQTIHQWPATLVQPVGSPLSLECTVEGTSNPNLYWYRQAAGRGLQLLFYSVGIGQISSEVPQNLSASRPQDRQFILSSKKLLLSDSGFYLCAWSEAGGPHNEQFFGPGTRLTVL.

The V and J genes are TRBV18 and TRBJ1-3; TRBD1 matches 7 bases. The CDR3 is 17 amino acids. Germline trimming cut 3 bases from V and 0 bases from J; bases unmatched to any gene: 8. Germline-derived CDR1 and CDR2 are KGHSH and LQKENI. The CDR3 DNA follows: TGTGCCAGCTCACCCCCACGGACAGGCAACTCTGGAAACACCATATATTTT. It translates to CASSPPRTGNSGNTIYF.

This clone turned up a few times. This chain joins TRBV5-1 and TRBJ1-4, with D perhaps TRBD1 (6 bases). Trimming removed 5 bases at V and 0 bases at J, with 14 bases between. In germline, CDR1 is SGHRS, CDR2 YFSETQ. The CDR3 spans 16 residues. The CDR3 protein is CASSRQQGATNEKLFF. CDR3 DNA: TGCGCCAGCAGTCGCCAACAGGGAGCAACTAATGAAAAACTGTTTTTT.

This chain links TRBV6-6 with TRBJ1-2; TRBD1 matches at 7 bases. The CDR3 has 16 residues. Germline CDR1 is MNHNY and CDR2 is SVGAGI (reference sequence). Trimming at V came to 5 bases and at J to 7 bases, leaving 16 bases not matched to a gene. The CDR3: CASSPQTGMKLFGYTF. The CDR3 bases are TGTGCCAGCAGTCCCCAGACAGGGATGAAGTTATTTGGCTACACCTTC.

The chain is built from TRBV2 and TRBJ2-4; TRBD2 matches 8 bases. This CDR3 region has 16 residues. Germline CDR1 and CDR2: SNHLY and FYNNEI. V lost 3 bases and J lost 7; bases outside the gene matches: 11. CDR3 loop: CASSDNSGGTTNIQYF. For the CDR3, the DNA is TGTGCCAGCAGTGACAACTCGGGGGGGACTACGAACATTCAGTACTTC.

The rearrangement uses TRBV10-1 and TRBJ2-3, with 8 bases matching TRBD1. Per germline, CDR1 WNHNN and CDR2 SYGVQD (reference sequence). The trim removed 3 bases at V and 0 bases at J, leaving 8 bases unmatched. The CDR3 length is 17 residues. CDR3 in amino acids: CASSDDGDRRSTDTQYF. Written as DNA, the CDR3 is TGCGCCAGCAGTGATGATGGGGACAGGCGTAGCACAGATACGCAGTATTTT.

This clone has more than one count but fewer than ten. CDR3 residues: CASSLRQGGGQGYTF. The DNA for the CDR3 is TGCGCCAGCAGCTTGAGACAGGGAGGTGGGCAAGGCTACACCTTC. The chain links TRBV5-1 to TRBJ1-2, with 7 positions matching TRBD1. The CDR3 consists of 15 residues. Per the germline V gene, CDR1 is SGHRS and CDR2 is YFSETQ. The junction had 11 bases not matched to a gene; V was cut back by 1 base and J by 8 bases.

This clone has more than one count but fewer than ten. The J gene is TRBJ1-6, the V gene TRBV6-5; D is unresolved. Germline CDR1 MNHEY, CDR2 SVGAGI. V dropped 6 bases and J dropped 8 bases, with 8 bases sitting between them. The CDR3 spans 12 residues. The CDR3 nucleotides read TGTGCCAGCAGCCTCCCCTATTCACCCCTCCACTTT. Translated: CASSLPYSPLHF.

The V gene is TRBV7-2, the J gene TRBJ2-3, with D maybe TRBD1 (6 bases). Germline V lookup: CDR1 SGHTA, CDR2 FQGNSA. The CDR3 spans 17 residues. V dropped 3 bases and J dropped 2 bases, with 18 bases sitting between them. Here the CDR3 reads CASSFREGEYNTDTQYF. For the CDR3, the DNA is TGTGCCAGCAGCTTTCGAGAGGGGGAGTACAACACAGATACGCAGTATTTT.

This clone was seen a few times. The J gene is TRBJ1-2, the V gene TRBV6-9; 9 bases map to TRBD1. The CDR3 length is 16 residues. The J segment lost 0 bases and the V segment lost 10 bases, leaving 12 bases of the junction unmatched. Germline V gives CDR1 MNHGY, CDR2 SVAAGI. The CDR3 coding sequence is TGTGCCACTGATCCGGGACAGGGACCCTCTAACTATGGCTACACCTTC. It codes for CATDPGQGPSNYGYTF.

The chain employs TRBV5-6 and TRBJ1-6, with a tentative D call TRBD1 (5 bases). The germline V and J ends were trimmed by 3 bases and 14 bases, with 12 bases remaining between them. This CDR3 region has 12 residues. Germline V lookup: CDR1 SGHDT, CDR2 YYEEEE. The CDR3 sequence: CASSSQEGSLHF. CDR3 coding DNA: TGTGCCAGCAGCTCCCAGGAGGGGTCCCTCCACTTT.

The CDR3 region is CASSLPDRGLANYGYTF. Here the CDR3 DNA reads TGCGCCAGCAGCCTCCCGGACAGGGGGTTAGCTAACTATGGCTACACCTTC. The chain joins TRBV4-1 to TRBJ1-2; the match to TRBD1 covers 10 bases. CDR3 length: 17 residues. With V trimmed by 4 bases and J by 0 bases, 8 bases remained unmatched. Germline CDR1 and CDR2: MGHRA and YSYEKL.

The CDR3 region has the DNA TGTGCCAGCAGGTCCCGGGACAGCGAAGCTTTCTTT. Protein sequence: CASRSRDSEAFF. The chain couples TRBV27 to TRBJ1-1; 7 nucleotides match TRBD1. Looked up from germline, CDR1 is MNHEY and CDR2 is SMNVEV (reference sequence). This CDR3 comprises 12 residues. The V and J ends lost 6 bases and 8 bases, in that order; junction bases with no gene match: 6.

The chain is built from TRBV4-3 and TRBJ1-2; 7 positions match TRBD1. Germline V gene sequence: CDR1 LGHNA, CDR2 YSLEER. The CDR3 has 17 residues. V lost 3 bases to trimming and J lost 4 bases; unmatched junction nucleotides: 14. Written as DNA, the CDR3 is TGCGCCAGCAGCCAGTCCACGAGAACAGGGGCTATCTATGGCTACACCTTC. Amino acids: CASSQSTRTGAIYGYTF.

The chain combines TRBV4-3 with TRBJ2-3, with 12 bases aligning to TRBD2. Per the germline V gene, CDR1 is LGHNA and CDR2 is YSLEER. Unmatched junction bases numbered 6, after V lost 0 bases and J lost 5 bases. The CDR3 is 17 residues long. CDR3 sequence: CASSQEASGGAKDTQYF. CDR3 nucleotide sequence: TGCGCCAGCAGCCAAGAGGCTAGCGGGGGGGCCAAAGATACGCAGTATTTT.

This sequence joins TRBV29-1 and TRBJ2-2; 8 bases map to TRBD2. The CDR3 consists of 16 residues. Germline loops: CDR1 SQVTM, CDR2 ANQGSEA. J lost 0 bases, V lost 8 bases, and 11 bases had no gene match. The CDR3 here is CSLVSGGLPNTGELFF. CDR3 in DNA: TGCAGCCTAGTAAGCGGGGGCCTTCCGAACACCGGGGAGCTGTTTTTT.

The J gene is TRBJ1-2, the V gene TRBV5-1; 11 positions match TRBD1. The germline gives CDR1 SGHRS, CDR2 YFSETQ. This CDR3 is built from 17 residues. V gave up 1 base and J gave up 8 bases; unmatched junction bases: 13. CDR3 region: CASSLLRRDRGAGGYTF. Here the CDR3 DNA reads TGCGCCAGCAGCTTGCTCAGGAGGGACAGGGGGGCCGGGGGCTACACCTTC.

The chain is built from TRBV25-1 and TRBJ2-4; 10 nucleotides align to TRBD1. Germline CDR1 and CDR2: MGHDK and SYGVNS. Unmatched junction bases numbered 14, after V lost 6 bases and J lost 6 bases. The CDR3 runs 17 residues. The CDR3 sequence is CASRPGQGLSGGNIQYF. The CDR3 bases are TGTGCCAGCAGGCCGGGACAGGGGCTCTCTGGCGGAAACATTCAGTACTTC.

This sequence joins TRBV5-1 and TRBJ1-1, with TRBD1 matching 8 bases. The germline V gene has CDR1 SGHRS and CDR2 YFSETQ. V lost 0 bases and J lost 1; bases outside the gene matches: 8. CDR3 length: 17 residues. CDR3 protein: CASSLGGWDRQNTEAFF. The DNA for the CDR3 is TGCGCCAGCAGCTTGGGAGGGTGGGACAGGCAGAACACTGAAGCTTTCTTT.

The J gene is TRBJ1-2, the V gene TRBV12-5, with no clear D. V gave up 5 bases and J gave up 3 bases, with 19 bases separating them. CDR1 LGHNT and CDR2 FRNRAP come from the germline V gene. The CDR3 totals 16 residues. CDR3 sequence: CASGPLGMESDYGYTF. The CDR3 DNA reads TGTGCTAGTGGTCCCCTGGGTATGGAGTCGGACTATGGCTACACCTTC.

The genes are TRBV6-4 and TRBJ1-2, with D tentatively TRBD1 (6 bases). The ends were cut back, 3 bases at V and 8 bases at J, with 13 bases in the middle. CDR3 length equals 13 residues. CDR1 MRHNA and CDR2 SNTAGT come from the germline V gene. The CDR3 nucleotides are TGTGCCAGCAGTGAAGAACAGGGCCGGGGCTACACCTTC. This codes for CASSEEQGRGYTF.